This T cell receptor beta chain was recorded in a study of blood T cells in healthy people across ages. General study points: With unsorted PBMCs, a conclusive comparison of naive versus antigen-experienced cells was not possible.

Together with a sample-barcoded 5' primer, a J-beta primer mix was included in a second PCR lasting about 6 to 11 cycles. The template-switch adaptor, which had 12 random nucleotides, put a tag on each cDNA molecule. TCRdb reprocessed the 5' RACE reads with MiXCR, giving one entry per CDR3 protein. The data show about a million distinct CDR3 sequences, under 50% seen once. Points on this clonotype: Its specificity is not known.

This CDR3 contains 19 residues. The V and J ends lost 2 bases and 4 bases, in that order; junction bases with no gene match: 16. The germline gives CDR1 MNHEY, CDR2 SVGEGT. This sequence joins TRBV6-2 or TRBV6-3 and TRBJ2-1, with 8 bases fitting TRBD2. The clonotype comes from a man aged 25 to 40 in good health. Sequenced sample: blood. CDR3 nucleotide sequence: TGTGCCAGCAGTTACGGTGTGGGGGCGACTAGCGATCTATACAATGAGCAGTTCTTC. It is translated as CASSYGVGATSDLYNEQFF.